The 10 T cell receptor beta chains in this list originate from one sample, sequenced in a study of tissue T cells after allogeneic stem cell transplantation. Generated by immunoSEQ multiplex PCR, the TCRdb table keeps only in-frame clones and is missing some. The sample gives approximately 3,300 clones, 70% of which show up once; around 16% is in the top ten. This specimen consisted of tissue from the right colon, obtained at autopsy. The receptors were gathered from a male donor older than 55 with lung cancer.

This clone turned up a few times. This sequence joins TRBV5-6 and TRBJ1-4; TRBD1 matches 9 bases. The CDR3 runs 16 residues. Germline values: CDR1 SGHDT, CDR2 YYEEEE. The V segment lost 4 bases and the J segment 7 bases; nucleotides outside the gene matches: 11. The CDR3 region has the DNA TGTGCCAGCAGCCCCGGGACAGGGACGGGGGGTGAAAAACTGTTTTTT. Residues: CASSPGTGTGGEKLFF.

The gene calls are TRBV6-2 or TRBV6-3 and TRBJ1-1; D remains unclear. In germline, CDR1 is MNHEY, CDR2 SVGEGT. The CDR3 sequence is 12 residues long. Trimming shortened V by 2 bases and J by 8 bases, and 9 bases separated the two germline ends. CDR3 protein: CASSYVISEAFF. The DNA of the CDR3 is TGTGCCAGCAGTTACGTTATCAGCGAAGCTTTCTTT.

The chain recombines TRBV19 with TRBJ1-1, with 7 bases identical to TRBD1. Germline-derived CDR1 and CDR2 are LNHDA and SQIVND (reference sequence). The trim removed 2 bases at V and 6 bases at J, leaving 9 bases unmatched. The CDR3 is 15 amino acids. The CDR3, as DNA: TGTGCCAGTAGTATATACACGGGGCAGGGGGCTGAAGCTTTCTTT. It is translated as CASSIYTGQGAEAFF.

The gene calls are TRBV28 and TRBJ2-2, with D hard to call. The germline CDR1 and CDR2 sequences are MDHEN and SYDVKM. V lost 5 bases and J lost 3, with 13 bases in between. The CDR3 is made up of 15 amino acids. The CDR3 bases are TGTGCCAGCAGTCCCTGGAACAGTTACACCGGGGAGCTGTTTTTT. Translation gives CASSPWNSYTGELFF.

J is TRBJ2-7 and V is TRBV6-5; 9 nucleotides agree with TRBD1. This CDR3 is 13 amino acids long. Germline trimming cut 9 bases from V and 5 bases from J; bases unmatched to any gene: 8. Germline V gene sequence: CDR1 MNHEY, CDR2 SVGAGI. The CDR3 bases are TGTGCCAGTACCGGGACAGGGTTAAACGAGCAGTACTTC. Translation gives CASTGTGLNEQYF.

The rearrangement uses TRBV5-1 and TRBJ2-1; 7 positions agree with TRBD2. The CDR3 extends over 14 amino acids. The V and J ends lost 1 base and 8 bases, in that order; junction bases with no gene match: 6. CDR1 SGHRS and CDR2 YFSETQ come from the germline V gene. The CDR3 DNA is TGCGCCAGCAGCTTGTCGGGGGGTGGATATGAGCAGTTCTTC. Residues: CASSLSGGGYEQFF.

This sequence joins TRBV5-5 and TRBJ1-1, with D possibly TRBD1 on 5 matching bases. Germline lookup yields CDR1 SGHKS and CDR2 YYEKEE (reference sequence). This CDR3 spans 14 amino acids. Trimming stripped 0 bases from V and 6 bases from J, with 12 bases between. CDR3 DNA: TGTGCCAGCAGCTTGGACCCCTTGGGGGCTGAAGCTTTCTTT. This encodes CASSLDPLGAEAFF. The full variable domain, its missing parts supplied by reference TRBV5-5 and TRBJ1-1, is DAGVTQSPTHLIKTRGQQVTLRCSPISGHKSVSWYQQVLGQGPQFIFQYYEKEERGRGNFPDRFSARQFPNYSSELNVNALLLGDSALYLCASSLDPLGAEAFFGQGTRLTVV.

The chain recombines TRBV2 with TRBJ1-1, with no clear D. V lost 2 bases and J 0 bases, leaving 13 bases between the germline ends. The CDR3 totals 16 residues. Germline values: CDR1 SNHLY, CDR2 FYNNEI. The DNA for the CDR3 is TGTGCCAGCAGTGAACTTAGGTACATAGTGAACACTGAAGCTTTCTTT. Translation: CASSELRYIVNTEAFF. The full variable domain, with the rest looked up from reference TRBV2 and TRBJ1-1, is EPEVTQTPSHQVTQMGQEVILRCVPISNHLYFYWYRQILGQKVEFLVSFYNNEISEKSEIFDDQFSVERPDGSNFTLKIRSTKLEDSAMYFCASSELRYIVNTEAFFGQGTRLTVV.

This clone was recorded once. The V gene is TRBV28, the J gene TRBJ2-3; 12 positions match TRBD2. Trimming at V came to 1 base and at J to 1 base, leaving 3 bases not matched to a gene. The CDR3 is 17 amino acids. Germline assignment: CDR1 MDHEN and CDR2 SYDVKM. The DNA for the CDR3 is TGTGCCAGCAGTTTATTACCTAGCGGGGGGGGCACAGATACGCAGTATTTT. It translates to CASSLLPSGGGTDTQYF.

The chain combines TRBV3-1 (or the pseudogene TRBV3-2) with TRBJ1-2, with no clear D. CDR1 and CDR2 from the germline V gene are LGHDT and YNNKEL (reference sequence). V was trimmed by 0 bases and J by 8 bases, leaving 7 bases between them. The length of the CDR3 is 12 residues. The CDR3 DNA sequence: TGTGCCAGCAGCCAAGATAAGCGGGGCTACACCTTC. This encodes CASSQDKRGYTF.